This T cell receptor (beta chain) was captured in a study of T cell changes during pregnancy in multiple sclerosis. J lost 1 base, V lost 0 bases, and 7 bases had no gene match. The CDR3 is made up of 16 amino acids. The germline V gene has CDR1 SGHRS and CDR2 YFSETQ. The assay was immunoSEQ multiplex PCR, and TCRdb's table has in-frame clones only and misses some. The sample yields 65,000 to 85,000 clones, about 93% seen once. The sample consisted of CD4+ T cells from peripheral blood mononuclear cells, taken after pregnancy. V and J are TRBV5-1 and TRBJ2-7, with 7 bases matching TRBD2. The receptor's source is a female donor with multiple sclerosis, enrolled in a pregnancy study. The CDR3 coding sequence is TGCGCCAGCAGCTTGGTTTCTAGCGGCTCTTCCTACGAGCAGTACTTC. Encoded protein: CASSLVSSGSSYEQYF.